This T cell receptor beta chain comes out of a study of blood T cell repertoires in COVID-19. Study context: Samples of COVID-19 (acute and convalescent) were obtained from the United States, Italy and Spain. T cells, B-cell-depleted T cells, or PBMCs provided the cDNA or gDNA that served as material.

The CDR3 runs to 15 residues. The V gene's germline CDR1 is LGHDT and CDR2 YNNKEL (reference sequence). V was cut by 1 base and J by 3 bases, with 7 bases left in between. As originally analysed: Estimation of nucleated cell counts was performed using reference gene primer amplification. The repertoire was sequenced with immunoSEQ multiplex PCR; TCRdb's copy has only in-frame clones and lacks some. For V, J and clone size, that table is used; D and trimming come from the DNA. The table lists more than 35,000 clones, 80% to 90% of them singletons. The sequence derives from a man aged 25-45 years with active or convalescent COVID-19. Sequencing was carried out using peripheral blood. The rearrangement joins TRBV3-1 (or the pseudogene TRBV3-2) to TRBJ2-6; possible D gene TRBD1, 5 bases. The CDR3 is CASSQGTYGANVLTF. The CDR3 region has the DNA TGTGCCAGCAGCCAAGGGACATATGGGGCCAACGTCCTGACTTTC.